Listed below are T cell receptor beta chains from one sample, sequenced in a study of human T cells and chemical hapten exposure. TCRdb reprocessed the RACE reads with MiXCR, giving one entry per CDR3 protein. The table lists 100,000 to 150,000 distinct CDR3 sequences, about 8.2% of them singletons, with 1.5% to 2% in the top ten. Material: whole blood. These receptors all stem from a male donor in good health. Some clones in this sample may be carry-over from other donors' samples. Each CDR3 is given with its conserved first and last residue. D genes are given only for firm matches. The listing skips clone size in some rows; elsewhere it reads once, few, many or a size class.

clone size: many
V gene: TRBV20-1
CDR3 length: 13
J gene: TRBJ2-7
D gene: -
CDR3 DNA: TGCAGTGTACGAGGGGTCCCCTCCTACGAGCAGTACTTC
CDR3 protein: CSVRGVPSYEQYF

clone size: few
V gene: TRBV12-3/TRBV12-4
CDR3 length: 14
J gene: TRBJ1-4
D gene: -
CDR3 DNA: TGTGCCAGCAGTCGCAGGGTGTTGGATGAAAAACTGTTTTTT
CDR3 protein: CASSRRVLDEKLFF

clone size: many
V gene: TRBV7-9
CDR3 length: 13
J gene: TRBJ2-2
D gene: -
CDR3 DNA: TGTGCCAGCAGCTTGGCGGGTACCGGGGAGCTGTTTTTT
CDR3 protein: CASSLAGTGELFF

clone size: few
V gene: TRBV5-8
CDR3 length: 14
J gene: TRBJ1-6
D gene: -
CDR3 DNA: TGTGCCAGCAGCTTCGGGCAGGGGAATTCACCCCTCCACTTT
CDR3 protein: CASSFGQGNSPLHF

clone size: many
V gene: TRBV7-2
CDR3 length: 14
J gene: TRBJ1-5
D gene: -
CDR3 DNA: TGTGCCAGCAGCTTAGGGAATAGCAATCAGCCCCAGCATTTT
CDR3 protein: CASSLGNSNQPQHF

clone size: many
V gene: TRBV12-3/TRBV12-4
CDR3 length: 14
J gene: TRBJ1-5
D gene: -
CDR3 DNA: TGTGCCAGCAGTTTATCGCCTCTCAATCAGCCCCAGCATTTT
CDR3 protein: CASSLSPLNQPQHF

clone size: many
V gene: TRBV12-3/TRBV12-4
CDR3 length: 13
J gene: TRBJ2-3
D gene: -
CDR3 DNA: TGTGCCAGCAGCCCCCTGAAGCCAGATACGCAGTATTTT
CDR3 protein: CASSPLKPDTQYF

clone size: few
V gene: TRBV7-9
CDR3 length: 16
J gene: TRBJ1-1
D gene: -
CDR3 DNA: TGTGCCAGCAGCCCCTCCCCGGGGCAGAAGAACACTGAAGCTTTCTTT
CDR3 protein: CASSPSPGQKNTEAFF

clone size: -
V gene: TRBV12-3/TRBV12-4
CDR3 length: 14
J gene: TRBJ1-5
D gene: TRBD1
CDR3 DNA: TGTGAAAGAAGTGAAGGACAGGAAAATAAGCCCCAGCATTTT
CDR3 protein: CERSEGQENKPQHF

clone size: many
V gene: TRBV7-9
CDR3 length: 15
J gene: TRBJ1-2
D gene: TRBD1
CDR3 DNA: TGTGCCAGCAGCCGTCCCGGGACAGGGGAAGATGGCTACACCTTC
CDR3 protein: CASSRPGTGEDGYTF

clone size: few
V gene: TRBV20-1
CDR3 length: 16
J gene: TRBJ1-2
D gene: TRBD1
CDR3 DNA: TGCAGTGCTCAAGGGACAGAAGCTTCCCCTAACTATGGCTACACCTTC
CDR3 protein: CSAQGTEASPNYGYTF

clone size: -
V gene: TRBV14
CDR3 length: 13
J gene: TRBJ2-7
D gene: -
CDR3 DNA: TGTGCCAGCAGCTCCAGGGGTTCCTACGAGCAGTACTTC
CDR3 protein: CASSSRGSYEQYF

clone size: many
V gene: TRBV5-1
CDR3 length: 14
J gene: TRBJ2-7
D gene: TRBD1
CDR3 DNA: TGCGCCAGCAGCTTGGGGACAGGGGGCTTCGAGCAGTACTTC
CDR3 protein: CASSLGTGGFEQYF

clone size: many
V gene: TRBV19
CDR3 length: 21
J gene: TRBJ2-2
D gene: -
CDR3 DNA: TGTGCCAGTAGTCCCGTGCCCTGGACAGAGCGGGCTAGCGGGAACACCGGGGAGCTGTTTTTT
CDR3 protein: CASSPVPWTERASGNTGELFF

clone size: few
V gene: TRBV9
CDR3 length: 15
J gene: TRBJ1-3
D gene: -
CDR3 DNA: TGTGCCAGCAGCGTAGTAGGTACCGCTGGAAACACCATATATTTT
CDR3 protein: CASSVVGTAGNTIYF

clone size: -
V gene: TRBV6-6
CDR3 length: 16
J gene: TRBJ1-6
D gene: -
CDR3 DNA: TGTGCCAGCAGTTACCCCCGGGTAGGGATGAATTCACCCCTCCACTTT
CDR3 protein: CASSYPRVGMNSPLHF

clone size: many
V gene: TRBV5-1
CDR3 length: 12
J gene: TRBJ1-4
D gene: -
CDR3 DNA: TGCGCCAGCAGCTTGTTGAAGGAAGGTTCAATTTTT
CDR3 protein: CASSLLKEGSIF

clone size: few
V gene: TRBV5-1
CDR3 length: 15
J gene: TRBJ2-7
D gene: TRBD1
CDR3 DNA: TGCGCCAGCAGCCCGATGACAGGGGGCTTCGACGAGCAGTACTTC
CDR3 protein: CASSPMTGGFDEQYF

clone size: few
V gene: TRBV7-2
CDR3 length: 15
J gene: TRBJ2-6
D gene: -
CDR3 DNA: TGTGCCAGCAGCCCGCGACCCGCTGGGGCCAACGTCCTGACTTTC
CDR3 protein: CASSPRPAGANVLTF

clone size: few
V gene: TRBV7-9
CDR3 length: 13
J gene: TRBJ2-5
D gene: -
CDR3 DNA: TGTGCCAGCAGCTTAAGAGACCCCGAGACCCAGTACTTC
CDR3 protein: CASSLRDPETQYF

clone size: few
V gene: TRBV20-1
CDR3 length: 12
J gene: TRBJ2-7
D gene: -
CDR3 DNA: TGCAGTGCTCGGCTAGCCGACTACGAGCAGTACTTC
CDR3 protein: CSARLADYEQYF

clone size: few
V gene: TRBV28
CDR3 length: 14
J gene: TRBJ2-7
D gene: TRBD2
CDR3 DNA: TGTGCCAGCAGTACCACTAGCGGGGCCTACGAGCAGTACTTC
CDR3 protein: CASSTTSGAYEQYF

clone size: -
V gene: TRBV14
CDR3 length: 15
J gene: TRBJ2-7
D gene: TRBD1
CDR3 DNA: TGTGCCAGCAGCCTACCGGGACAGGGGGCGAACGAGCAGTACTTC
CDR3 protein: CASSLPGQGANEQYF

clone size: -
V gene: TRBV12-3/TRBV12-4
CDR3 length: 16
J gene: TRBJ2-5
D gene: TRBD2
CDR3 DNA: TGTGCCAGCACCTCGGGACTAGCGGGGGGGTGGAAGACCCAGTACTTC
CDR3 protein: CASTSGLAGGWKTQYF

clone size: -
V gene: TRBV29-1
CDR3 length: 12
J gene: TRBJ1-5
D gene: -
CDR3 DNA: TGCAGTGCGGGGGCGGGCAATCAGCCCCAGCATTTT
CDR3 protein: CSAGAGNQPQHF

clone size: many
V gene: TRBV27
CDR3 length: 16
J gene: TRBJ2-1
D gene: -
CDR3 DNA: TGTGCCAGCAGTTCCCACCCTGGGCCCTACTACAATGAGCAGTTCTTC
CDR3 protein: CASSSHPGPYYNEQFF

clone size: many
V gene: TRBV12-3/TRBV12-4
CDR3 length: 13
J gene: TRBJ1-1
D gene: TRBD1
CDR3 DNA: TGTGCCAGCAGTCAGACAGGGGGCGGTGAAGCTTTCTTT
CDR3 protein: CASSQTGGGEAFF

clone size: many
V gene: TRBV7-9
CDR3 length: 12
J gene: TRBJ2-1
D gene: -
CDR3 DNA: TGTGCCAGCAGCTCTAGCTGGAATGAGCAGTTCTTC
CDR3 protein: CASSSSWNEQFF